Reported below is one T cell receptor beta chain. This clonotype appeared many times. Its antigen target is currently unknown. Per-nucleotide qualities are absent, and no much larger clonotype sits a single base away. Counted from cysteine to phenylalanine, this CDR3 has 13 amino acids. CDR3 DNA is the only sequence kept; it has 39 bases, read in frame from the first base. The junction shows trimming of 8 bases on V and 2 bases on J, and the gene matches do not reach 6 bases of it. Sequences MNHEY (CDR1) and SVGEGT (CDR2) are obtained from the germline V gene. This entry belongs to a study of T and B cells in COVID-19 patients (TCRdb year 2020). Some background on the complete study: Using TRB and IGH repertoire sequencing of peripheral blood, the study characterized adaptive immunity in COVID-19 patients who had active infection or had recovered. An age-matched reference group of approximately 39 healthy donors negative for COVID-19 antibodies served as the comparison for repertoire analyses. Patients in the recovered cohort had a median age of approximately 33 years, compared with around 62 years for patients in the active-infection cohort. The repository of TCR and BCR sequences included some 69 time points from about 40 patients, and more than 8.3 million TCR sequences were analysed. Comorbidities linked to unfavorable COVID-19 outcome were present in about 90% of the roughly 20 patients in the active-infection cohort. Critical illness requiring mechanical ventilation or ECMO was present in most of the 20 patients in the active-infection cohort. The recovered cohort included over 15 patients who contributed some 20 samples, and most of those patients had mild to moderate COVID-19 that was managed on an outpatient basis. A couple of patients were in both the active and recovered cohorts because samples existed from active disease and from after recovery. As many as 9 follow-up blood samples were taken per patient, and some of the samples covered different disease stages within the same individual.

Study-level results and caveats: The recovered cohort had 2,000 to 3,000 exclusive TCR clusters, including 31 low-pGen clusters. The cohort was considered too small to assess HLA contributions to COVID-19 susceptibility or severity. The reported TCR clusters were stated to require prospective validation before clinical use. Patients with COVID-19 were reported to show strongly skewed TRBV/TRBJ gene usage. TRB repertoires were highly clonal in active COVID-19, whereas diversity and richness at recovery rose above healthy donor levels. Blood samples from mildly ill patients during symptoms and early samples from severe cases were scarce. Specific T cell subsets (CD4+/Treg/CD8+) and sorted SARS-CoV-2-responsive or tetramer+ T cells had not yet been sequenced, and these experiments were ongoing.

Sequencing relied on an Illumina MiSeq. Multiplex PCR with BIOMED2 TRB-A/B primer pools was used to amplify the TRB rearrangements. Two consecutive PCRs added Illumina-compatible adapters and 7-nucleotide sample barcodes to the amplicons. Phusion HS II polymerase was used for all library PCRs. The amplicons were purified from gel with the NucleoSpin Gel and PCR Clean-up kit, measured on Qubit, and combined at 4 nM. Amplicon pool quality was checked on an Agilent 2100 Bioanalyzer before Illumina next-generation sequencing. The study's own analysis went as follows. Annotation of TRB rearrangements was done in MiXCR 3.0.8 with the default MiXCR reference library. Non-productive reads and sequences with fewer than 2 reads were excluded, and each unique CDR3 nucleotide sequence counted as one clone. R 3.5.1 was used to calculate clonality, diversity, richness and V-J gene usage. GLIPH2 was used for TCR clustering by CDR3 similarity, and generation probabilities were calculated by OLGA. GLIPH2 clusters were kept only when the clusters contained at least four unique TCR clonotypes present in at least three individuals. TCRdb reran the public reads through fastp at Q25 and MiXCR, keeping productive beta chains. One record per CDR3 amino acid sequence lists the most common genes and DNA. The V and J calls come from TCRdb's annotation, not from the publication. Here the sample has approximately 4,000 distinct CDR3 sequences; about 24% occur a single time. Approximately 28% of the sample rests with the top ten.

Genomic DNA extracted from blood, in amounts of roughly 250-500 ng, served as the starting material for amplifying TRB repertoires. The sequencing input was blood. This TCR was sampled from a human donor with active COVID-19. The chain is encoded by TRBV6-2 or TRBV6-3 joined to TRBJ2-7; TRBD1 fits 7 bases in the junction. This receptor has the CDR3 CASVGQAPYEQYF. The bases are TGTGCCAGCGTTGGACAGGCCCCCTACGAGCAGTACTTC.